This T cell receptor (beta chain) was captured by sequencing in a study of regulatory T cells in long-lasting Graves disease. This clonotype was seen only once. A much larger clone sits a single nucleotide away, making a read error possible. Both iRepertoire HTBI primers and Arm-PCR of CDR3 regions were used to build the TCR beta libraries. TCRdb passed the multiplex PCR reads through MiXCR, listing each CDR3 protein once. In the table there are roughly 400,000 distinct CDR3 sequences, approximately 16% of which are singletons. The time point here: newly diagnosed GD, antithyroid drugs for less than 3 months. From PBMCs, RNA was extracted and then used to make the TCR library. This CDR3 comprises 13 residues. The ends were cut back, 5 bases at V and 4 bases at J, with 13 bases in the middle. Germline CDR1 SGHKS, CDR2 YYEKEE (reference sequence). This sample was also put to use in a study of T cells in Graves' hyperthyroidism and ophthalmopathy.

This clonotype was sampled from a woman between 35 and 50 years old with Graves disease. Sequencing used peripheral blood mononuclear cells (PBMCs), obtained at new diagnosis, from a patient treated with antithyroid drugs. The rearrangement joins TRBV5-5 to TRBJ2-7; the D is unclear. The CDR3 DNA follows: TGTGCCAGCAGTTCCCCGGGCCGATACGAGCAGTACTTC. Translation gives CASSSPGRYEQYF.